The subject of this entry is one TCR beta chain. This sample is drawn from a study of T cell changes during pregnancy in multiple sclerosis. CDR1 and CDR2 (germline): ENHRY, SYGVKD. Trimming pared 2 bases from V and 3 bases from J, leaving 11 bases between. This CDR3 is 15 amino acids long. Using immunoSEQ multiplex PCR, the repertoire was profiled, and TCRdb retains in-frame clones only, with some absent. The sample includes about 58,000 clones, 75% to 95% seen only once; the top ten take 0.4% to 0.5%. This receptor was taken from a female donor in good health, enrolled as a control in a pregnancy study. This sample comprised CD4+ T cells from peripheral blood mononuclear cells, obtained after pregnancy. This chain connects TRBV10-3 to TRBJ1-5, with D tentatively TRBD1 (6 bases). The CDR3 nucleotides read TGTGCCATCAGTGAGCGACAGGACGACAATCAGCCCCAGCATTTT. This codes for CAISERQDDNQPQHF.